This is a list of T cell receptor beta chains from one sample in a study of blood T cell repertoires in COVID-19. Sequencing used immunoSEQ multiplex PCR; TCRdb keeps in-frame clones, though not all of them. There are about 98,000 clones in the sample; less than 85% occur only once, and about 11% lies in the top ten. Sequenced input: peripheral blood. Receptors originate from a man in his 70s with active or convalescent COVID-19. The CDR3 runs from the conserved cysteine through the conserved F or W. Fields, in order: CDR3 DNA, CDR3 protein, clone size, D gene, J gene, V gene. D genes are given only for firm matches. Clone size appears in some rows only: once, few, many, or a class for an expanded clone.

DNA: TGTGCCTGGAGTCCCCGCGGGCCAGCCAAAAACATTCAGTACTTC
CDR3: CAWSPRGPAKNIQYF
size: NA
D: NA
J: TRBJ2-4
V: TRBV30

DNA: TGTGCCAGCAGTTGGGGCGGTTATGGCTACACCTTC
CDR3: CASSWGGYGYTF
size: NA
D: NA
J: TRBJ1-2
V: TRBV12-3/TRBV12-4

DNA: TGCGCCAGCACCATGGCCAGGGATAATTCACCCCTCCACTTT
CDR3: CASTMARDNSPLHF
size: NA
D: NA
J: TRBJ1-6
V: TRBV10-2

DNA: TGCAGCGTTGACCTAGCCGGAGATACGCAGTATTTT
CDR3: CSVDLAGDTQYF
size: NA
D: NA
J: TRBJ2-3
V: TRBV29-1

DNA: TGTGCCAGCAGCCTGCAGGGGGTCGACACTGAAGCTTTCTTT
CDR3: CASSLQGVDTEAFF
size: NA
D: TRBD1
J: TRBJ1-1
V: TRBV7-2

DNA: TGTGCCATCGGGACAGGGGGCTTGAACACCGGGGAGCTGTTTTTT
CDR3: CAIGTGGLNTGELFF
size: NA
D: TRBD1
J: TRBJ2-2
V: TRBV6-5

DNA: TGCGCCAGCACCGAGTACAATGAGCAGTTCTTC
CDR3: CASTEYNEQFF
size: NA
D: NA
J: TRBJ2-1
V: TRBV5-1

DNA: TGTGCCAGCAGCTTCCAGGGTACCGATGAGCAGTTCTTC
CDR3: CASSFQGTDEQFF
size: NA
D: NA
J: TRBJ2-1
V: TRBV11-2

DNA: TGTGCCAGCAGCCCCGTAGTTAGCAATCAGCCCCAGCATTTT
CDR3: CASSPVVSNQPQHF
size: NA
D: NA
J: TRBJ1-5
V: TRBV6-6

DNA: TGTGCCAGCAGTTACTCGATCCGGGGCAATCAGCCCCAGCATTTT
CDR3: CASSYSIRGNQPQHF
size: once
D: NA
J: TRBJ1-5
V: TRBV6-5

DNA: TGTGCCAGCAGCTTAGGGCGGGAGGGCTCCATTCAGTACTTC
CDR3: CASSLGREGSIQYF
size: NA
D: TRBD2
J: TRBJ2-4
V: TRBV7-8